A single sample is the source of the 9 T cell receptor beta chains below, sequenced in a study of PD-1 blockade in mismatch repair-deficient tumors. The assay was immunoSEQ multiplex PCR, and TCRdb's table has in-frame clones only and misses some. The table has about 100,000 clones, under 90% seen once. The sample in question was peripheral blood, obtained approximately 36 weeks after starting pembrolizumab. The receptors come from an adult with mismatch repair-deficient cancer.

The chain joins TRBV6-1 to TRBJ2-1; D ambiguous. The CDR3 runs 13 residues. Germline-derived CDR1 and CDR2 are MNHNS and SASEGT. V was cut by 5 bases and J by 9 bases, with 14 bases left in between. The CDR3 coding sequence is TGTGCCAGCAGTCGATCGTATCTGGGTGAGCAGTTCTTC. Protein: CASSRSYLGEQFF.

V usage is TRBV6-6 and J usage is TRBJ1-1; 7 nucleotides line up with TRBD1. V dropped 6 bases and J dropped 1; count of bases not matched to a gene: 8. Per germline, CDR1 MNHNY and CDR2 SVGAGI (reference sequence). CDR3 length: 15 amino acids. The CDR3 DNA sequence: TGTGCCAGCAGACCTATGCGGGACAGGAACACTGAAGCTTTCTTT. Its translation is CASRPMRDRNTEAFF.

This clone has more than one count but fewer than ten. The chain recombines TRBV6-1 with TRBJ1-2, with D tentatively TRBD1 (5 bases). Germline values: CDR1 MNHNS, CDR2 SASEGT. CDR3 length: 14 amino acids. V lost 10 bases, J lost 0 bases, and 15 bases lay in between. For the CDR3, the DNA is TGTGCCACTCAAGGGGCCCGAGCTAACTATGGCTACACCTTC. Amino acids: CATQGARANYGYTF.

The rearrangement uses TRBV15 and TRBJ2-7; the D gene is possibly TRBD2 (5 bases). The CDR3 loop spans 16 amino acids. V gave up 0 bases and J gave up 3 bases, with 15 bases separating them. CDR1 is LNHNV and CDR2 is YYDKDF in the germline V gene (reference sequence). CDR3 sequence reads: CATSRDFRDPGYEQYF. CDR3 bases: TGTGCCACCAGCAGAGATTTTCGGGATCCGGGCTACGAGCAGTACTTC.

V and J are TRBV5-4 and TRBJ2-7; 13 positions agree with TRBD2. J was trimmed by 3 bases and V by 0 bases; bases with no gene match: 3. CDR1 and CDR2 from the germline V gene are SGHNT and YYREEE (reference sequence). The CDR3 is made up of 16 amino acids. The CDR3 loop is CASSLGGTSGIYEQYF. In DNA form, the CDR3 reads TGTGCCAGCAGCTTGGGAGGGACTAGCGGGATCTACGAGCAGTACTTC.

This chain uses TRBV2 with TRBJ2-1, with D unresolved. Germline CDR1 and CDR2: SNHLY and FYNNEI. The CDR3 spans 13 residues. The V end was cut by 4 bases, the J end by 6 bases, with 10 bases between. The CDR3 sequence: CASSVSRSNEQFF. The CDR3 nucleotides read TGTGCCAGCAGTGTCTCTAGGAGCAATGAGCAGTTCTTC. The entire variable domain, with the rest obtained from reference TRBV2 and TRBJ2-1, is as follows: EPEVTQTPSHQVTQMGQEVILRCVPISNHLYFYWYRQILGQKVEFLVSFYNNEISEKSEIFDDQFSVERPDGSNFTLKIRSTKLEDSAMYFCASSVSRSNEQFFGPGTRLTVL.

The chain links TRBV20-1 to TRBJ2-1; unclear D gene. Deletions cut 4 bases from V and 5 bases from J, with 6 bases between. Germline V gives CDR1 DFQATT, CDR2 SNEGSKA (reference sequence). CDR3 length equals 11 residues. As DNA, the CDR3 is TGCAGTGCTAACCGGAACAATGAGCAGTTCTTC. It encodes CSANRNNEQFF.

The gene calls are TRBV7-9 and TRBJ1-1, with D possibly being TRBD1 (5 bases). Deletions cut 1 base from V and 0 bases from J, with 12 bases between. CDR1 SEHNR and CDR2 FQNEAQ come from the germline V gene (reference sequence). The CDR3 is 16 residues long. CDR3 loop: CASSLVSGPLNTEAFF. The CDR3 region has the DNA TGTGCCAGCAGCTTAGTATCGGGACCCCTGAACACTGAAGCTTTCTTT.

The rearrangement uses TRBV6-4 and TRBJ2-3, with D perhaps assigned TRBD1 or TRBD2 (5 bases each). V lost 6 bases and J 3 bases, leaving 13 bases between the germline ends. The germline gives CDR1 MRHNA, CDR2 SNTAGT. This CDR3 comprises 14 residues. The CDR3 nucleotides are TGTGCCAGCAGAGGAGCCGGGGCAACAGATACGCAGTATTTT. Protein: CASRGAGATDTQYF.